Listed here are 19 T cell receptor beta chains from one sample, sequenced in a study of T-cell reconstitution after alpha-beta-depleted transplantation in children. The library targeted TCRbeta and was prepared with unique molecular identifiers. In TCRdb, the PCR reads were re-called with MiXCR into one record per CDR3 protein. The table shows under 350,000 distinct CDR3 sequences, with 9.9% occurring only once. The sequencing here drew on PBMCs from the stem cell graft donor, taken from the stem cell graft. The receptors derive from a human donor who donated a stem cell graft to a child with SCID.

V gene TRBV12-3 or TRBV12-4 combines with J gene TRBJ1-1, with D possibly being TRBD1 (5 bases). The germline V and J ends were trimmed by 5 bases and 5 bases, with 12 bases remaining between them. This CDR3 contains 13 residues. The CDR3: CASSMGGWTEAFF. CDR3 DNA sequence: TGTGCCAGCAGTATGGGGGGATGGACTGAAGCTTTCTTT.

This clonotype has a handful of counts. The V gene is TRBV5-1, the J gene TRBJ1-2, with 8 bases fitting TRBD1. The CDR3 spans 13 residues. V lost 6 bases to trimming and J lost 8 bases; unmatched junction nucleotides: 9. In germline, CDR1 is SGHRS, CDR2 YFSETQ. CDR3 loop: CASKTGARDGYTF. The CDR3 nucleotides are TGCGCCAGCAAGACAGGGGCTCGGGACGGCTACACCTTC.

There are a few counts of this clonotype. In nucleotides, the CDR3 is TGTGCCACCAGTGATTCCGGGCCCAGGGACACCGGGGAGCTGTTTTTT. The encoded protein is CATSDSGPRDTGELFF. V usage is TRBV24-1 and J usage is TRBJ2-2, with a tentative D call TRBD1 (5 bases). Germline assignment: CDR1 KGHDR and CDR2 SFDVKD. This CDR3 region has 16 residues. V was clipped by 2 bases and J by 3 bases, with 12 bases between them.

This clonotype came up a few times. The CDR3 sequence is CASSSLRGTETQYF. CDR3 bases: TGTGCCAGCAGTTCCCTGAGGGGGACGGAGACCCAGTACTTC. This chain uses TRBV28 with TRBJ2-5; maybe TRBD1 (6 bases). CDR3 length: 14 residues. V lost 4 bases, J lost 5 bases, and 14 bases lay in between. In germline, CDR1 is MDHEN, CDR2 SYDVKM.

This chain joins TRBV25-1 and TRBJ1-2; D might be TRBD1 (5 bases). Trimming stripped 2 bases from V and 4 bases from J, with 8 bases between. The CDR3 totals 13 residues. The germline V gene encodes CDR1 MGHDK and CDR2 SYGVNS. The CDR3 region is CASSERGLYGYTF. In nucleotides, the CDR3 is TGTGCCAGCAGTGAACGGGGCCTCTATGGCTACACCTTC.

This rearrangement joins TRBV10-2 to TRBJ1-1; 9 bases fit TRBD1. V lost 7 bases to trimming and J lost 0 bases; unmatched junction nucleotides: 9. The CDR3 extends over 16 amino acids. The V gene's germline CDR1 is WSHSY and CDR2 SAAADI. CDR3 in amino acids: CASISYRGLMNTEAFF. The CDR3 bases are TGCGCCAGCATTTCCTACAGGGGGCTCATGAACACTGAAGCTTTCTTT.

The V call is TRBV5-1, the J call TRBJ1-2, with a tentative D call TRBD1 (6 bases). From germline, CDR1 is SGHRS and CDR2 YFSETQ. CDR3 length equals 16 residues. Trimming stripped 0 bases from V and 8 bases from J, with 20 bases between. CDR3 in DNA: TGCGCCAGCAGCTTGGCGGGGGGCGAAGAACCACGGGGCTACACCTTC. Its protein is CASSLAGGEEPRGYTF.

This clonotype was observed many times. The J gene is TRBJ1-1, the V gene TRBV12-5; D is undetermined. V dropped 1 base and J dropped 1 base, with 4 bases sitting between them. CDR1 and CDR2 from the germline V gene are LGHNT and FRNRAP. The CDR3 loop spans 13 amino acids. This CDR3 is CASGLEANTEAFF. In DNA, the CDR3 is TGTGCTAGTGGTTTGGAGGCGAACACTGAAGCTTTCTTT.

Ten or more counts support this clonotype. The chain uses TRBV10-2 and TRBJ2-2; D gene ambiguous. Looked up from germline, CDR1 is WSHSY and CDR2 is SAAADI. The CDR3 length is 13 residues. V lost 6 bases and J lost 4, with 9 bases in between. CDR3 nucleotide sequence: TGCGCCAGCAGGGCCCTGTCCACCGGGGAGCTGTTTTTT. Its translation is CASRALSTGELFF.

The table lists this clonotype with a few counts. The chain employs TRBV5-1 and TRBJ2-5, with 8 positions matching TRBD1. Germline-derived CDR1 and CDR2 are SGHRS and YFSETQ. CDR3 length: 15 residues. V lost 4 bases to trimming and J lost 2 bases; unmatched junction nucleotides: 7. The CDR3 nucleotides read TGCGCCAGCAGCCCGGGGACAGGCTTACAAGAGACCCAGTACTTC. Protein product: CASSPGTGLQETQYF. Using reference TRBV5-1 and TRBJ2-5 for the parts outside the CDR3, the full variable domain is KAGVTQTPRYLIKTRGQQVTLSCSPISGHRSVSWYQQTPGQGLQFLFEYFSETQRNKGNFPGRFSGRQFSNSRSEMNVSTLELGDSALYLCASSPGTGLQETQYFGPGTRLLVL.

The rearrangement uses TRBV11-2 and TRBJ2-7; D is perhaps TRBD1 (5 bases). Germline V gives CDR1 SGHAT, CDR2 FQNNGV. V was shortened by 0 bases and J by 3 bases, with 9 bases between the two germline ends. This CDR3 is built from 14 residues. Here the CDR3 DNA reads TGTGCCAGCAGCTTAGATCTAGGGGTCTACGAGCAGTACTTC. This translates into CASSLDLGVYEQYF.

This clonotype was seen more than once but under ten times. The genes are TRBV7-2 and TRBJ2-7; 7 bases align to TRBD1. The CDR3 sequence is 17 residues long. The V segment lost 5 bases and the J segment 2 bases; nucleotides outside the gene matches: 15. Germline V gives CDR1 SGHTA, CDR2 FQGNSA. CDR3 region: CASSLYPQGRITYEQYF. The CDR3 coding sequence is TGTGCCAGCAGCCTCTACCCACAGGGGAGAATTACCTACGAGCAGTACTTC.

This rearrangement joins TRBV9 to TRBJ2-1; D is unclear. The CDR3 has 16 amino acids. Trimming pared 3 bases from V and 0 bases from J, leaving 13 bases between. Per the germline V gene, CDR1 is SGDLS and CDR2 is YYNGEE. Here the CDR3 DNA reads TGTGCCAGCAGCGACCTTTCTGGAAGCTCCTACAATGAGCAGTTCTTC. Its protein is CASSDLSGSSYNEQFF. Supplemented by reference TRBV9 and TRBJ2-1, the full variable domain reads DSGVTQTPKHLITATGQRVTLRCSPRSGDLSVYWYQQSLDQGLQFLIQYYNGEERAKGNILERFSAQQFPDLHSELNLSSLELGDSALYFCASSDLSGSSYNEQFFGPGTRLTVL.

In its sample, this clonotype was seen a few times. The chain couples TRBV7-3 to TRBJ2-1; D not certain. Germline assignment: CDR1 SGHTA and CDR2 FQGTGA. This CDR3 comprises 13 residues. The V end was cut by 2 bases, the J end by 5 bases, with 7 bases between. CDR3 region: CASSLDQNNEQFF. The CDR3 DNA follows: TGTGCCAGCAGCTTAGACCAAAACAATGAGCAGTTCTTC.

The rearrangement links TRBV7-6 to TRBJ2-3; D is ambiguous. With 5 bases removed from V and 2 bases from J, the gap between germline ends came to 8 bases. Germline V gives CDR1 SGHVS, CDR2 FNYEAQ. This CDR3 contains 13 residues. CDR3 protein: CASSPLLTDTQYF. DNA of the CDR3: TGTGCCAGCAGCCCCCTCCTCACAGATACGCAGTATTTT.

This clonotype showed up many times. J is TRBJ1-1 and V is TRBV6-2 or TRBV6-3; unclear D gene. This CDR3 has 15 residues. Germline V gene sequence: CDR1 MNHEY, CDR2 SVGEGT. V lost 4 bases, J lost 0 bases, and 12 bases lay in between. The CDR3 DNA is TGTGCCAGCAGTTTCCGACACCAAGTGAACACTGAAGCTTTCTTT. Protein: CASSFRHQVNTEAFF.

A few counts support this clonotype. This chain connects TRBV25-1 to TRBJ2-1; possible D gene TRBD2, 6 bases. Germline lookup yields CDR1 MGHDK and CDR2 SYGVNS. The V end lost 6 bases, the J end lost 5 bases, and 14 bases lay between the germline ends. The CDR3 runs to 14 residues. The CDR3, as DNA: TGTGCCAGCAGGGAGGGCACTCCTAACAATGAGCAGTTCTTC. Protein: CASREGTPNNEQFF. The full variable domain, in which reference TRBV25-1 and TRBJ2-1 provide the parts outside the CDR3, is EADIYQTPRYLVIGTGKKITLECSQTMGHDKMYWYQQDPGMELHLIHYSYGVNSTEKGDLSSESTVSRIRTEHFPLTLESARPSHTSQYLCASREGTPNNEQFFGPGTRLTVL.

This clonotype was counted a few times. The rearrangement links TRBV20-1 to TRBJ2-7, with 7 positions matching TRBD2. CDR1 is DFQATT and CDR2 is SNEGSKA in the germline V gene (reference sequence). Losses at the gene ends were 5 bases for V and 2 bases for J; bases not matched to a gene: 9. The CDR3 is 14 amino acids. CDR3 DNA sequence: TGCAGTGCTTCGGGGAGGGGTGGCCCCTACGAGCAGTACTTC. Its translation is CSASGRGGPYEQYF.

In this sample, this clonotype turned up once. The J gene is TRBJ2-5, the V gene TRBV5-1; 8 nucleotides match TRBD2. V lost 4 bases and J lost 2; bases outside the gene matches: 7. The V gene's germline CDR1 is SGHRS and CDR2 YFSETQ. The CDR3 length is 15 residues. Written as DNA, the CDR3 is TGCGCCAGCAGCACAGCGGGGGCGCTACAAGAGACCCAGTACTTC. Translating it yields CASSTAGALQETQYF. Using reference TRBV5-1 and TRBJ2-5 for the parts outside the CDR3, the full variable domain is KAGVTQTPRYLIKTRGQQVTLSCSPISGHRSVSWYQQTPGQGLQFLFEYFSETQRNKGNFPGRFSGRQFSNSRSEMNVSTLELGDSALYLCASSTAGALQETQYFGPGTRLLVL.